These T cell receptor beta chains were read from a single sample in a study of beta chain features in type 1 diabetes. Measured with immunoSEQ multiplex PCR; TCRdb has only the in-frame clones, and not every one. The profile covers 200,000 to 250,000 clones, with approximately 16% appearing a single time and about 0.078% taken by the ten largest. Material for sequencing was naive CD4+ T cells from blood. The receptors were sampled from a man aged 25 to 40 with type 1 diabetes. CDR3s include the opening cysteine and the closing phenylalanine or tryptophan. A D gene is named only where the DNA matches it firmly.

D gene,V gene,J gene,CDR3 protein
TRBD2,TRBV30,TRBJ2-7,CAWSQAGGTYEQYF
NA,TRBV18,TRBJ2-3,CASSPPGAADTQYF
TRBD1,TRBV18,TRBJ2-2,CASSPRQGHGELFF
NA,TRBV29-1,TRBJ2-3,CSVDLRDTDTQYF
NA,TRBV7-2,TRBJ2-3,CASSLAPDENTQYF
TRBD2,TRBV7-9,NA,CASSLASGRESTYEQYF
TRBD2,TRBV28,TRBJ2-3,CASGRGLAGIWDTQYF
NA,TRBV30,TRBJ1-2,CAGAGTGYTF
TRBD1,TRBV5-4,TRBJ1-1,CASRPSGTGFSMNTEAFF
NA,TRBV7-9,TRBJ1-3,CALREGASGNTIYF
NA,TRBV29-1,TRBJ2-5,CSVEVWGGGETQYF
NA,TRBV10-3,TRBJ1-5,CAISGSNQPQHF
NA,TRBV7-2,TRBJ1-1,CASSLRHMNTEAFF
TRBD2,TRBV7-2,TRBJ2-1,CASSSMAGAYNEQFF
NA,TRBV5-1,TRBJ2-3,CASSLVLGTSDTQYF
NA,TRBV29-1,TRBJ1-1,CSVVGNTEAFF
TRBD2,TRBV14,TRBJ2-7,CASRLADSYEQYF
TRBD1,TRBV6-6,TRBJ2-7,CASSYGNRGLEQYF
NA,TRBV30,TRBJ2-1,CAWSLGSSYNEQFF
NA,TRBV6-1,TRBJ2-7,CASSESGGSYEQYF
NA,TRBV6-1,TRBJ2-3,CASRKGTQYF
NA,TRBV7-2,TRBJ2-1,CASSPMAGSYNEQFF
NA,TRBV20-1,TRBJ2-1,CSAGSYNEQFF
NA,TRBV19,TRBJ1-2,CASSIRGAGYTF
TRBD2,TRBV29-1,TRBJ2-1,CSVVSLAGFNEQFF
NA,TRBV7-9,TRBJ2-3,CASSSRSGGTDTQYF
NA,TRBV5-4,TRBJ2-3,CASSLGSTDTQYF
NA,TRBV6-5,TRBJ2-1,CASSRARVDYNEQFF
TRBD1,TRBV29-1,TRBJ1-2,CSVSGQGGYGYTF
NA,TRBV6-5,TRBJ2-1,CASSRTSREQFF
NA,TRBV30,TRBJ2-7,CAWSRRAFGEQYF
TRBD2,TRBV10-3,TRBJ2-2,CAINMREGWNTGELFF